The 8 T cell receptor beta chains presented below share a single source sample, sequenced in a study of blood T cells in healthy people across ages (dated by TCRdb to between 2014 and 2017). Library generation was performed with 5' RACE. Sequencing instrument: Illumina HiSeq 2500. The second PCR ran for about 6 to 11 cycles and used a J-beta primer mix along with a sample-barcoded 5' primer. Through fastp at Q25 and MiXCR, TCRdb rebuilt clones from the public reads, retaining in-frame beta chains. Rows with a matching CDR3 protein are joined into one entry that keeps the most common DNA and genes. The sample table shows approximately 1,100,000 distinct CDR3 sequences, and under 55% are seen once. The top ten constitute 18% of the sample. The source material was blood. The source of these receptors is a woman in her fifties or sixties in good health.

This clonotype was counted between two and nine times. This sequence joins TRBV9 and TRBJ2-3; possibly TRBD2 for D (6 bases). V was trimmed by 3 bases and J by 1 base, leaving 12 bases between them. Germline V gives CDR1 SGDLS, CDR2 YYNGEE. The CDR3 is made up of 15 amino acids. CDR3 protein: CASSAEGQGTDTQYF. In nucleotides, the CDR3 is TGTGCCAGCAGCGCGGAGGGGCAGGGCACAGATACGCAGTATTTT.

The chain is built from TRBV7-9 and TRBJ2-3; the D gene is possibly TRBD2 (5 bases). CDR1 is SEHNR, CDR2 FQNEAQ, per germline (reference sequence). With 0 bases removed from V and 7 bases from J, the gap between germline ends came to 14 bases. The CDR3 totals 15 residues. CDR3 loop: CASSLAAEELNTQYF. The CDR3 DNA reads as TGTGCCAGCAGCTTAGCGGCGGAGGAGCTGAATACGCAGTATTTT.

The chain joins TRBV28 to TRBJ2-7; a possible D gene is TRBD1 (6 bases). From germline, CDR1 is MDHEN and CDR2 SYDVKM. The CDR3 covers 13 residues. V was shortened by 6 bases and J by 7 bases, with 16 bases between the two germline ends. CDR3: CASSRDTSGEQYF. CDR3 DNA sequence: TGTGCCAGCAGCCGGGACACCTCGGGGGAGCAGTACTTC.

The CDR3 loop reads CATSREPTSSYEQYF. In DNA, the CDR3 is TGTGCCACCAGCAGAGAGCCCACTAGTTCCTACGAGCAGTACTTC. The rearrangement links TRBV15 to TRBJ2-7; D possibly corresponds to TRBD2 (5 bases). The germline V gene has CDR1 LNHNV and CDR2 YYDKDF (reference sequence). V was shortened by 0 bases and J by 1 base, with 10 bases between the two germline ends. The CDR3 covers 15 residues. Supplemented by reference TRBV15 and TRBJ2-7, the full variable domain reads DAMVIQNPRYQVTQFGKPVTLSCSQTLNHNVMYWYQQKSSQAPKLLFHYYDKDFNNEADTPDNFQSRRPNTSFCFLDIRSPGLGDTAMYLCATSREPTSSYEQYFGPGTRLTVT.

The chain employs TRBV5-1 and TRBJ2-5, with 7 bases lining up with TRBD2. V lost 0 bases, J lost 4 bases, and 9 bases stayed unmatched. The CDR3 totals 16 residues. Germline V lookup: CDR1 SGHRS, CDR2 YFSETQ. The CDR3 loop is CASSLVMAGVGETQYF. CDR3 coding DNA: TGCGCCAGCAGCTTGGTTATGGCGGGAGTAGGAGAGACCCAGTACTTC.

This clonotype was detected a few times. This chain links TRBV20-1 with TRBJ2-1; 16 nucleotides align to TRBD2. Germline CDR1 is DFQATT and CDR2 is SNEGSKA (reference sequence). The V and J ends lost 1 base and 4 bases, in that order; junction bases with no gene match: 10. There are 19 residues in the CDR3. In DNA form, the CDR3 reads TGCAGTGCTAGAGTGGGGGGACTAGCGGGAGGGGGGGGGTACAATGAGCAGTTCTTC. Translation: CSARVGGLAGGGGYNEQFF.

V usage is TRBV7-9 and J usage is TRBJ2-7; 8 bases map to TRBD2. The J call may be wrong; the DNA end is better matched by TRBJ2-5. This CDR3 comprises 15 residues. Germline V gene lookup returns CDR1 SEHNR and CDR2 FQNEAQ (reference sequence). The CDR3 bases are TGTGCCAGCAGCTTAAGCGGGAGCCGCCACGAGACCCAGTACTTC. Protein product: CASSLSGSRHETQYF.

This clonotype was detected only once. The V call is TRBV12-1, the J call TRBJ2-1; the table calls TRBD2, which could not be checked here. TRBV12-1 is termed a pseudogene. This CDR3 is 17 amino acids long. CDR3 DNA: TGTGCCAGCAGCCCCGGGACTAGCGGGGGGGCTTACAATGAGCAGTTCTTC. It specifies CASSPGTSGGAYNEQFF.